The TCR beta chain described here comes from a study of early T cells in non-severe SARS-CoV-2 infection. Overall study: The sequenced material was bulk RNA from unsorted whole blood, and its chains were unpaired.

Overall study results and limits: Private and CD4 specificities were missed by VDJdb matching, skewed to anti-spike CD8.

The table lists this clonotype with many counts. Its antigen remains unknown. Germline V CDR1 and CDR2: MDHEN, SYDVKM. CDR3 length: 15 amino acids. V dropped 6 bases and J dropped 2 bases, with 17 bases sitting between them. Molecules of cDNA were individually given unique molecular identifiers that were attached to them. TCRdb passed the 5' RACE reads through MiXCR, listing each CDR3 protein once. The table includes 45,000 to 55,000 distinct CDR3 sequences, around 10% detected once. The specimen sequenced was whole blood. J is TRBJ2-7 and V is TRBV28; the D gene is possibly TRBD2 (7 bases). This clonotype originated in an adult who was a healthcare worker with PCR-confirmed SARS-CoV-2 infection or an uninfected control (not recorded which). The CDR3 loop is CASSPMGGPAYEQYF. CDR3 nucleotides: TGTGCCAGCAGCCCCATGGGGGGGCCCGCCTACGAGCAGTACTTC.